This T cell receptor (beta chain) stems from a study of CD8 T cells in ankylosing spondylitis. Study-level points and caveats: Clones that were linked to disease were CD8+ and were relatively rare in peripheral blood.

At least ten counts were recorded for this clonotype. The antigen is unknown. TCRdb recomputed calls from the 5' RACE reads with MiXCR, one row per CDR3 protein. The data hold under 10,000 distinct CDR3 sequences, with under 5% observed a single time. Germline V gene sequence: CDR1 SGDLS, CDR2 YYNGEE. This CDR3 has 14 residues. The V end was cut by 3 bases, the J end by 6 bases, with 12 bases between. Sequencing was performed on blood, either unsorted or a sorted T cell fraction (not recorded which). V usage is TRBV9 and J usage is TRBJ2-2; D ambiguous. The receptor was isolated from a female donor with ankylosing spondylitis or in good health (not recorded which). The CDR3 DNA sequence: TGTGCCAGCAGCGAGCCCCTCTCCCCCGGGGAGCTGTTTTTT. Amino acids: CASSEPLSPGELFF.